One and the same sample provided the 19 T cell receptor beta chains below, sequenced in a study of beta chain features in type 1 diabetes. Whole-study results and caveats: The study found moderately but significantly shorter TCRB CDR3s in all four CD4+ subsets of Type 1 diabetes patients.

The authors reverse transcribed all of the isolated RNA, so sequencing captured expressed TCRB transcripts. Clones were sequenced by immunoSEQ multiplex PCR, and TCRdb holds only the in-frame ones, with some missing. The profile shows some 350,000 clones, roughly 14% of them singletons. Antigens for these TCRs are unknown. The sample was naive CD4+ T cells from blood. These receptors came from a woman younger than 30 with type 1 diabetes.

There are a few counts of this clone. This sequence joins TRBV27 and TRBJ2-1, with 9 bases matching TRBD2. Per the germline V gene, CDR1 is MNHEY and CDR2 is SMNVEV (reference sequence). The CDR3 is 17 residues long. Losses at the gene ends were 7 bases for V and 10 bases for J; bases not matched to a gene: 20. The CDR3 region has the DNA TGTGCCAGCATGGACCGTCCCCATGCTAGCGGGACACAAGAGCAGTTCTTC. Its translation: CASMDRPHASGTQEQFF.

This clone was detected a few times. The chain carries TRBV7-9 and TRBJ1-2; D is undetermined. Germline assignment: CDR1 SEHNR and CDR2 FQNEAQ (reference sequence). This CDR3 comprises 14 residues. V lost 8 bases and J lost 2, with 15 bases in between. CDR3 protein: CASSTGSGNYGYTF. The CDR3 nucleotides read TGTGCCAGCTCCACCGGGAGCGGAAACTATGGCTACACCTTC.

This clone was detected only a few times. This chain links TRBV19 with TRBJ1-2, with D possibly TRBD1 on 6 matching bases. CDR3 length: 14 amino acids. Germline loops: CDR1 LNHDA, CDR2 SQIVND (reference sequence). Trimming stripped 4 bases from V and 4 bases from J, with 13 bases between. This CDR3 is CASSTIQGSYGYTF. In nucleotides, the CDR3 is TGTGCCAGTAGTACAATACAGGGAAGCTATGGCTACACCTTC.

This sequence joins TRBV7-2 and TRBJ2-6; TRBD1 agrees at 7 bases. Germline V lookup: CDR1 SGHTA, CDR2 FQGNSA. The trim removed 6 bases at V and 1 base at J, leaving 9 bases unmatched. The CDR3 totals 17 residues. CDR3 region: CASSRQGRSSGANVLTF. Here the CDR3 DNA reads TGTGCCAGCAGTAGACAGGGAAGGAGTTCTGGGGCCAACGTCCTGACTTTC.

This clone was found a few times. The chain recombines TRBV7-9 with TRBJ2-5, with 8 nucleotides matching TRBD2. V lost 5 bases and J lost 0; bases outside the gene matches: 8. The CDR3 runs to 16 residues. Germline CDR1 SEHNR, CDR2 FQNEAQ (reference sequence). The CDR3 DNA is TGTGCCAGCAGCCCTAGGGGGACTAGAAACCAAGAGACCCAGTACTTC. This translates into CASSPRGTRNQETQYF.

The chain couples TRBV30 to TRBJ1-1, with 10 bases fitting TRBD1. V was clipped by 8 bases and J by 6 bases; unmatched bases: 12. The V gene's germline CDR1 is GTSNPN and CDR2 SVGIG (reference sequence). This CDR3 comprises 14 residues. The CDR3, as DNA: TGTGCCCTACGCGGAGGGGGACAGGGGCCTGAAGCTTTCTTT. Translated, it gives CALRGGGQGPEAFF.

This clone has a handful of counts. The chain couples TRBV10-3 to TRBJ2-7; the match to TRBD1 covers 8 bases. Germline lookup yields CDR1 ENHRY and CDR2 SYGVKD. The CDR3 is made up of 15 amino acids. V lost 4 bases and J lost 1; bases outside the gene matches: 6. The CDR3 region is CAISGGQVGSYEQYV. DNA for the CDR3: TGTGCCATCAGTGGGGGACAGGTTGGGTCCTACGAGCAGTACGTC.

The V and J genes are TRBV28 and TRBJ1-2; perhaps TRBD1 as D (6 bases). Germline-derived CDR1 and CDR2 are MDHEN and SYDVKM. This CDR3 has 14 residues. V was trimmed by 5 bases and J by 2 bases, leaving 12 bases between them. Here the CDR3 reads CASSAHTGNYGYTF. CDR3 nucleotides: TGTGCCAGCAGTGCCCATACAGGGAACTATGGCTACACCTTC.

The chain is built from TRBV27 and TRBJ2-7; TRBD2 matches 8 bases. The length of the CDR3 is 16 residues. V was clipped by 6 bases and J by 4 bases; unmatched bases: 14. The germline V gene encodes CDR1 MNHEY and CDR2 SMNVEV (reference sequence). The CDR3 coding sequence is TGTGCCAGCAGACCTGGTACGAGCGGGAGTTGGTACGAGCAGTACTTC. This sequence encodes CASRPGTSGSWYEQYF.

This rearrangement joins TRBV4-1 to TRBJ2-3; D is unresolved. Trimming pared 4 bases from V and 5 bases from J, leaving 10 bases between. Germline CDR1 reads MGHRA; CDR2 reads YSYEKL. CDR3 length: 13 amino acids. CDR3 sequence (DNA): TGCGCCAGCAGCCTCCTAGGCGAAGATACGCAGTATTTT. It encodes CASSLLGEDTQYF.

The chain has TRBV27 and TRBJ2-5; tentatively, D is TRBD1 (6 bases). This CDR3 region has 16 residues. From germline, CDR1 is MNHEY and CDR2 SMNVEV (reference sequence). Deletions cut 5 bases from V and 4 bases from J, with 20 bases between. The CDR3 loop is CASSPRGVSYGETQYF. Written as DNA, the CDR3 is TGTGCCAGCAGTCCCAGGGGAGTGAGCTATGGAGAGACCCAGTACTTC.

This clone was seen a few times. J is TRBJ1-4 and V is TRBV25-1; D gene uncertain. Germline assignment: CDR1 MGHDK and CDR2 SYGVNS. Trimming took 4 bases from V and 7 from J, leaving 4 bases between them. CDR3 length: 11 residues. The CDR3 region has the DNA TGTGCCAGCAGTGGGAGTGAAAAACTGTTTTTT. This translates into CASSGSEKLFF.

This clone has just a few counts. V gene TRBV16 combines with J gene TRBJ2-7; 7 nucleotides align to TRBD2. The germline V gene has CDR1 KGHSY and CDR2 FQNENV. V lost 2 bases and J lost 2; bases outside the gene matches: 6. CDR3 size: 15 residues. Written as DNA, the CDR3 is TGTGCCAGCAGCCAAGTTAGCGGGTGGACCTACGAGCAGTACTTC. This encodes CASSQVSGWTYEQYF. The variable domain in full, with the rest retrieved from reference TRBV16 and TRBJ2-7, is GEEVAQTPKHLVRGEGQKAKLYCAPIKGHSYVFWYQQVLKNEFKFLISFQNENVFDETGMPKERFSAKCLPNSPCSLEIQATKLEDSAVYFCASSQVSGWTYEQYFGPGTRLTVT.

The CDR3 sequence is CASSLKTGNYEQYF. CDR3 nucleotide sequence: TGTGCCAGCAGCTTGAAGACAGGGAACTACGAGCAGTACTTC. The rearrangement uses TRBV5-4 and TRBJ2-7; 7 nucleotides align to TRBD1. CDR3 size: 14 residues. The germline V gene has CDR1 SGHNT and CDR2 YYREEE (reference sequence). The ends lost 1 base at V and 3 bases at J; junction bases unmatched: 4.

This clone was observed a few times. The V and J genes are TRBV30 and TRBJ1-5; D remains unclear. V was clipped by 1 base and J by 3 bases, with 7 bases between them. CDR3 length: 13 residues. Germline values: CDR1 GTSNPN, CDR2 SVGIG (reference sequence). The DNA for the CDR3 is TGTGCCTGGAGTGACAGTCCCAATCAGCCCCAGCATTTT. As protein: CAWSDSPNQPQHF.

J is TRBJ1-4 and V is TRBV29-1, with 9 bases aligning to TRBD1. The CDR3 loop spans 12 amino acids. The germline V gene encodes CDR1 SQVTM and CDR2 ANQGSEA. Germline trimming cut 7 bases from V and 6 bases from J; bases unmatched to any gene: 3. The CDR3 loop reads CSATGGDEKLFF. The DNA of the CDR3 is TGCAGCGCGACAGGGGGGGATGAAAAACTGTTTTTT.

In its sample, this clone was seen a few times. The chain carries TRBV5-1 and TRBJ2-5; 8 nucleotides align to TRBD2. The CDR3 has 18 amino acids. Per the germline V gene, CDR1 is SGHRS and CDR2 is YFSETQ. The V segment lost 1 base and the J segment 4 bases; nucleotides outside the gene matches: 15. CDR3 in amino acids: CASSLRGLVASSGETQYF. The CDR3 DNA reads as TGCGCCAGCAGCTTGCGGGGACTAGTTGCCAGTTCGGGAGAGACCCAGTACTTC.

DNA of the CDR3: TGTGCCAGCAGCACCGCTACAGACTCCTACAATGAGCAGTTCTTC. Protein product: CASSTATDSYNEQFF. J is TRBJ2-1 and V is TRBV5-4; D unresolved. V lost 4 bases and J lost 0, with 11 bases in between. The germline V gene encodes CDR1 SGHNT and CDR2 YYREEE (reference sequence). The CDR3 totals 15 residues.

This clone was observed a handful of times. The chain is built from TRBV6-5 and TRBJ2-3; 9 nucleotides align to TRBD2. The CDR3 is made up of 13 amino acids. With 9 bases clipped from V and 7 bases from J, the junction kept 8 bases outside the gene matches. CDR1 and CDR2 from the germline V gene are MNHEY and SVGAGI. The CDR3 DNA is TGTGCCAGTTCTAGCGGGATGGTAAATACGCAGTATTTT. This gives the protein CASSSGMVNTQYF.